This TCR beta chain appears in the sequencing data of a study of graft-versus-host responses after intestinal transplantation. Study in general: Each recipient received a multivisceral, liver-intestinal, or isolated intestinal graft. Following induction with anti-thymocyte globulin, all recipients were given tacrolimus and steroids for two to three years.

Grafts had their tissue processed, releasing intraepithelial and lamina propria lymphocytes. As to this clone: What it binds is not known.

The CDR3 consists of 17 residues. Germline CDR1 reads SGHRS; CDR2 reads YFSETQ. V lost 4 bases and J lost 7; bases outside the gene matches: 12. Profiled with immunoSEQ multiplex PCR; TCRdb holds only in-frame clones, not every one. Of about 15,000 clones in the sample, roughly 81% were seen once. Study results and limitations: Investigators detected GvH clones in recipient marrow, with some emerging earlier in ileum or blood.

The chain uses TRBV5-1 and TRBJ2-2; 11 nucleotides line up with TRBD2. The input for sequencing was ileum tissue, taken 14 days after transplant. This sequence originates from a human patient who received an intestinal transplant, so some T cells may come from the graft donor. CDR3 loop: CASSAGLAGSLVGELFF. DNA for the CDR3: TGCGCCAGCAGCGCAGGACTAGCGGGCTCTCTGGTCGGGGAGCTGTTTTTT.